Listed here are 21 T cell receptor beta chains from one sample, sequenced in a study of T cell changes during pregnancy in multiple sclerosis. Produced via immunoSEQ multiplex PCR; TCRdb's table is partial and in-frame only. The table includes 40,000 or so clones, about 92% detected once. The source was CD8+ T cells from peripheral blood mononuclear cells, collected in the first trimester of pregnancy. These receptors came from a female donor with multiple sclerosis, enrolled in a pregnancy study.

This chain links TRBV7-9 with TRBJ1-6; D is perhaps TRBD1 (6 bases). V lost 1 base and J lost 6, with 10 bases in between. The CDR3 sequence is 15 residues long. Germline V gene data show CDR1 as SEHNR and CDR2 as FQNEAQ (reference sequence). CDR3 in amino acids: CASSLETGANSPLHF. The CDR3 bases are TGTGCCAGCAGCTTAGAGACAGGTGCTAATTCACCCCTCCACTTT.

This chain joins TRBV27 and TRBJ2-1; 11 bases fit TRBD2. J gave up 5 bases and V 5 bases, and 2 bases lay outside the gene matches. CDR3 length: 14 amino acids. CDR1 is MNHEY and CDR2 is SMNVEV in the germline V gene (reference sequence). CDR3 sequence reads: CASSLAGGNNEQFF. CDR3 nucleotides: TGTGCCAGCAGTCTAGCGGGGGGTAACAATGAGCAGTTCTTC.

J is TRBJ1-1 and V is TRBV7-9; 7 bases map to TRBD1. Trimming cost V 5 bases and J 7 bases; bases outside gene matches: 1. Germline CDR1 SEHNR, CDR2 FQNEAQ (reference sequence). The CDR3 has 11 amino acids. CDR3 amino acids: CASSRDSEAFF. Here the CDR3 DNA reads TGTGCCAGCAGCCGGGACAGTGAAGCTTTCTTT.

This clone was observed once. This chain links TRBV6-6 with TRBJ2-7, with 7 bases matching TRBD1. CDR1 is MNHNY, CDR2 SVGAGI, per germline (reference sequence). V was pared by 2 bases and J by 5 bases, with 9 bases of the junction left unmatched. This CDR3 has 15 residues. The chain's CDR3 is CASSYGSGGRDEQYF. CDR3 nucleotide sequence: TGTGCCAGCAGTTACGGGTCAGGGGGAAGGGACGAGCAGTACTTC.

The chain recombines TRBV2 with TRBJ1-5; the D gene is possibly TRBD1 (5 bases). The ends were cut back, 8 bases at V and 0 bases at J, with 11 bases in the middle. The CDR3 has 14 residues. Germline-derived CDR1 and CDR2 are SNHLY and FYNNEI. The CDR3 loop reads CASLLDSSNQPQHF. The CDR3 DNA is TGTGCCAGCCTTTTAGACAGTAGCAATCAGCCCCAGCATTTT. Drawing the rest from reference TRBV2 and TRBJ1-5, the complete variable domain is EPEVTQTPSHQVTQMGQEVILRCVPISNHLYFYWYRQILGQKVEFLVSFYNNEISEKSEIFDDQFSVERPDGSNFTLKIRSTKLEDSAMYFCASLLDSSNQPQHFGDGTRLSIL.

The CDR3 DNA follows: TGTGCCAGTTACTCAGGGTATTGGCCCACCTTC. Encoded protein: CASYSGYWPTF. This rearrangement joins TRBV25-1 to TRBJ1-2, with a possible D match to TRBD1 (5 bases). CDR3 size: 11 residues. Germline V gene sequence: CDR1 MGHDK, CDR2 SYGVNS. Trimming stripped 9 bases from V and 13 bases from J, with 18 bases between.

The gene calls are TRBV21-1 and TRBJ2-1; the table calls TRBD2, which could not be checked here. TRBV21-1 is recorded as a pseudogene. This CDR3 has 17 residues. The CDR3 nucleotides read TGTGCCAGCAGCAAAGCGCAGCGGCTAGGCTCCTACAATGAGCAGTTCTTC. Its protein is CASSKAQRLGSYNEQFF.

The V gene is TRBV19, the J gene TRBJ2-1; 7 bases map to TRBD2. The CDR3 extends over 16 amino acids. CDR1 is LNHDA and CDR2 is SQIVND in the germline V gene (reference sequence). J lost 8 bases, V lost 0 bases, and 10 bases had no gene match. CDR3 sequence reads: CASSIDLAGASDEQFF. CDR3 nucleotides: TGTGCCAGTAGTATAGATCTGGCGGGAGCCTCGGATGAGCAGTTCTTC.

The CDR3 DNA sequence: TGTGCCAGCAGCTTATCCCCGGGGACTGAAGCTTTCTTT. It codes for CASSLSPGTEAFF. This chain links TRBV5-4 with TRBJ1-1; D unclear. Trimming cost V 2 bases and J 5 bases, with 10 bases left between them. This CDR3 contains 13 residues. Germline V CDR1 and CDR2: SGHNT, YYREEE (reference sequence).

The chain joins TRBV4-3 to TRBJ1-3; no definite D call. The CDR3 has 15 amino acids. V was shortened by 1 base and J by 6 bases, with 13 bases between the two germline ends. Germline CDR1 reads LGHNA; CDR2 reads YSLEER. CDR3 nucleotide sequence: TGCGCCAGCAGCCAAGGGACTCCTATCCTAAACACCATATATTTT. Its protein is CASSQGTPILNTIYF.

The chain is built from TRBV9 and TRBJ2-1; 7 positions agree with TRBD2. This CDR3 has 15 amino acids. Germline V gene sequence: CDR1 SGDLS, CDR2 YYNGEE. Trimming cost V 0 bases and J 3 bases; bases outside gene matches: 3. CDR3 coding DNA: TGTGCCAGCAGCGTAGAGAGGGACTACTACAATGAGCAGTTCTTC. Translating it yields CASSVERDYYNEQFF.

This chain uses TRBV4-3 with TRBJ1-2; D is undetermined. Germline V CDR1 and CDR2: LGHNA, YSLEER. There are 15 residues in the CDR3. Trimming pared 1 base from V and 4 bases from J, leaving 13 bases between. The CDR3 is CASSQVWAGTYGYTF. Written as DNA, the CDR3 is TGCGCCAGCAGCCAAGTATGGGCAGGCACCTATGGCTACACCTTC.

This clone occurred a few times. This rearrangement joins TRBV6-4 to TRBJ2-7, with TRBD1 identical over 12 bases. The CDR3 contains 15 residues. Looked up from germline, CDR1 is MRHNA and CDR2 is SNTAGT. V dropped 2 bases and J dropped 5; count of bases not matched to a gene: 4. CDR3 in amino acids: CASSDKGTGGNEQYF. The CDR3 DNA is TGTGCCAGCAGTGACAAGGGGACAGGGGGCAACGAGCAGTACTTC.

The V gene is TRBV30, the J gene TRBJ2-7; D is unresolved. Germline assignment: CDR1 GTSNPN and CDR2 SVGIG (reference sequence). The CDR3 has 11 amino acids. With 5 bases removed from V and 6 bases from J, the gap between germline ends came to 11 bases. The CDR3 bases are TGTGCCTGGGGTGAAACGGGCGAGCAGTACTTC. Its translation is CAWGETGEQYF. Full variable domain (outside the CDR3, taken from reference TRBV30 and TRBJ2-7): SQTIHQWPATLVQPVGSPLSLECTVEGTSNPNLYWYRQAAGRGLQLLFYSVGIGQISSEVPQNLSASRPQDRQFILSSKKLLLSDSGFYLCAWGETGEQYFGPGTRLTVT.

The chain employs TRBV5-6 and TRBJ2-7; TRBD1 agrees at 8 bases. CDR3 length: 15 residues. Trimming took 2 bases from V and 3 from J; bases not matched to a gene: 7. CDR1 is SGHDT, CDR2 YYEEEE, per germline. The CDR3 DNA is TGTGCCAGCAGCTTAACGGGGACAGGCAACTACGAGCAGTACTTC. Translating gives CASSLTGTGNYEQYF.

The CDR3 region has the DNA TGCAGCGTAGCCGGGACTAGCGGGAGTCCCAATGAGCAGTTCTTC. Translating gives CSVAGTSGSPNEQFF. The genes are TRBV29-1 and TRBJ2-1; TRBD2 matches 14 bases. The CDR3 spans 15 residues. The germline V gene encodes CDR1 SQVTM and CDR2 ANQGSEA. With 6 bases clipped from V and 6 bases from J, the junction kept 7 bases outside the gene matches.

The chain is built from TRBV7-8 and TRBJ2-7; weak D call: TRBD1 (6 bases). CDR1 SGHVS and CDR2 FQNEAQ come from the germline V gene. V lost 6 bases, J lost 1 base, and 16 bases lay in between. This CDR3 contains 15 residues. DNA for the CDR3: TGTGCCAGCAGGCCTTTTCCGGGACAATCCTACGAGCAGTACTTC. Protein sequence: CASRPFPGQSYEQYF.

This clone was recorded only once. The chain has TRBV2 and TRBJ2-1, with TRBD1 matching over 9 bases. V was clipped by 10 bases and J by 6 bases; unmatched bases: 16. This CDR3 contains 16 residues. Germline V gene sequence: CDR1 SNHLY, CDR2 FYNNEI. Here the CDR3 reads CATWDRVSVDPNEQFF. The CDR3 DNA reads TGTGCCACTTGGGACAGGGTATCGGTAGACCCCAATGAGCAGTTCTTC.

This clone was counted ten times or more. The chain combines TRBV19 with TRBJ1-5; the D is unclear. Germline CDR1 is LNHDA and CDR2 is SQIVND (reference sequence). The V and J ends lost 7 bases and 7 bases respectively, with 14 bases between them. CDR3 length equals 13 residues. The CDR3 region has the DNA TGTGCCAGTAATTCCCAGGTATCCCAGCCCCAGCATTTT. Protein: CASNSQVSQPQHF.

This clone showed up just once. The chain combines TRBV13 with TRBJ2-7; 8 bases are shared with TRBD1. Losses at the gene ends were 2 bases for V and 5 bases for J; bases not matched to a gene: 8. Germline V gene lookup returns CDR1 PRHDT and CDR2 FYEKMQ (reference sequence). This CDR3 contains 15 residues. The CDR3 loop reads CASSLTGQGWHEQYF. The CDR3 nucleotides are TGTGCCAGCAGCTTAACCGGACAGGGTTGGCACGAGCAGTACTTC.

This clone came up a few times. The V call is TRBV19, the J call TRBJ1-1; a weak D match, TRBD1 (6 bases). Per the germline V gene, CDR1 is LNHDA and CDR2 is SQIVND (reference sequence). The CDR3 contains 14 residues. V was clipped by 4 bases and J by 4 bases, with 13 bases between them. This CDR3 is CASSKEEGVTEAFF. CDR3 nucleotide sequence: TGTGCCAGTAGTAAGGAAGAGGGGGTCACTGAAGCTTTCTTT.